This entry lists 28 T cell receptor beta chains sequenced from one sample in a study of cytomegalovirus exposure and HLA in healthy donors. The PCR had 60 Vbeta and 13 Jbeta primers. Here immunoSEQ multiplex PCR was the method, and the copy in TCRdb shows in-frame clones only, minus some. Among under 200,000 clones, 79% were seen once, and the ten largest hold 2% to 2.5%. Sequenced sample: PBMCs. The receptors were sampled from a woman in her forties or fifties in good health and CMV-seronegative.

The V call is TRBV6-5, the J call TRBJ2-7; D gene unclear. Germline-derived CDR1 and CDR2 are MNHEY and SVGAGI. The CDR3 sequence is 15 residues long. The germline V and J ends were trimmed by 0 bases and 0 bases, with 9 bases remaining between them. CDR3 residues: CASSYSPYSSYEQYF. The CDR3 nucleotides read TGTGCCAGCAGTTACTCGCCCTACAGCTCCTACGAGCAGTACTTC.

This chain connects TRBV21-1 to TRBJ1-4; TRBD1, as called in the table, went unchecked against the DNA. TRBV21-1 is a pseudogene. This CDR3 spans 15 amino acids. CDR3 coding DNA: TGTGCCAGCAGCAAAGTCCCAGGGGGCTGTGAAAAACTGTTTTTT. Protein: CASSKVPGGCEKLFF.

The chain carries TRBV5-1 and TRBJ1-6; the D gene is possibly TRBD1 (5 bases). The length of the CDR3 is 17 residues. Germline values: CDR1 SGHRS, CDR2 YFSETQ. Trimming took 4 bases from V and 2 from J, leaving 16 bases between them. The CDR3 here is CASSGPGGDPYNSPLHF. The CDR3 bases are TGCGCCAGCAGCGGCCCGGGGGGGGACCCCTATAATTCACCCCTCCACTTT.

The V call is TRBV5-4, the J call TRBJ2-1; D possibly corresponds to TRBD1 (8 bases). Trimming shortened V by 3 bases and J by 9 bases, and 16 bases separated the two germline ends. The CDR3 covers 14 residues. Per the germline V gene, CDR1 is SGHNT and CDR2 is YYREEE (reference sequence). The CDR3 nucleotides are TGTGCCAGCAGCTACAGGGGGGGTATGAGTGAGCAGTTCTTC. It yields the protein CASSYRGGMSEQFF.

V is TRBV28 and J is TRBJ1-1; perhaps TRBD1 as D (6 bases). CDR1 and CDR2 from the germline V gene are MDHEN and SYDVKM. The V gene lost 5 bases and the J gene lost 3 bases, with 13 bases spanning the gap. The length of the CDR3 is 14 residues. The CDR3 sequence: CASSETGRDTEAFF. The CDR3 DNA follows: TGTGCCAGCAGTGAAACAGGGCGGGACACTGAAGCTTTCTTT.

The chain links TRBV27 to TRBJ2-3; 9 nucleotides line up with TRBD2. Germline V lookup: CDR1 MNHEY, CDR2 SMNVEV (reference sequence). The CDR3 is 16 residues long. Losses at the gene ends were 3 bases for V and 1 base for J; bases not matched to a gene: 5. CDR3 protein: CASSFRRTSGTDTQYF. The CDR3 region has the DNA TGTGCCAGCAGTTTTCGTCGGACTAGCGGCACAGATACGCAGTATTTT.

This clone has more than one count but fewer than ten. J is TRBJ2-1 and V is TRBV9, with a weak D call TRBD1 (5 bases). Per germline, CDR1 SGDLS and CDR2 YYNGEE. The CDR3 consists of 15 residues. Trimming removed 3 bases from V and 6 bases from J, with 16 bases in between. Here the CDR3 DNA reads TGTGCCAGCAGCGGAACTTGGGGCCGTCCCAATGAGCAGTTCTTC. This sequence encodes CASSGTWGRPNEQFF.

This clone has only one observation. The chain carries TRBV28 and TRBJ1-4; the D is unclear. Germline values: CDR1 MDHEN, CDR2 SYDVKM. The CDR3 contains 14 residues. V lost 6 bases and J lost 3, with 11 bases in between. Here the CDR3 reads CASSPEAPNEKLFF. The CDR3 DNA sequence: TGTGCCAGCAGCCCTGAAGCTCCTAATGAAAAACTGTTTTTT.

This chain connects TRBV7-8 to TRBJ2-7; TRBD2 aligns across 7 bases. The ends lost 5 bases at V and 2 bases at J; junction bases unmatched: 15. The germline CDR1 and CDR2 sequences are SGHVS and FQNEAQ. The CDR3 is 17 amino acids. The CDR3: CASSPPPWRGNPYEQYF. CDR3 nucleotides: TGTGCCAGCAGCCCCCCCCCTTGGCGGGGGAACCCCTACGAGCAGTACTTC.

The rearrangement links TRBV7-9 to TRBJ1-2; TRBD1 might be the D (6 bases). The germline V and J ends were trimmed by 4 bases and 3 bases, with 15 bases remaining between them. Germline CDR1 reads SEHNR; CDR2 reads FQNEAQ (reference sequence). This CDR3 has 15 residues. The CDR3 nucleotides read TGTGCCAGCAGCTCCCTCTGGGGGGGCGACTATGGCTACACCTTC. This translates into CASSSLWGGDYGYTF.

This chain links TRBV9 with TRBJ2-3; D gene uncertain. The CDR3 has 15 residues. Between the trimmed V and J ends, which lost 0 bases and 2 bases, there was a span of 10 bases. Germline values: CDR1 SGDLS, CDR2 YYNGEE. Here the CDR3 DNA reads TGTGCCAGCAGCGTAGCACAGCTCTCCACAGATACGCAGTATTTT. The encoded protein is CASSVAQLSTDTQYF.

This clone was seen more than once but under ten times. In nucleotides, the CDR3 is TGTGCCAGCAGTTACGGGGACAGGCAGAAAGAGACCCAGTACTTC. It is translated as CASSYGDRQKETQYF. V usage is TRBV6-5 and J usage is TRBJ2-5; 8 positions match TRBD1. Germline assignment: CDR1 MNHEY and CDR2 SVGAGI. This CDR3 region has 15 residues. Germline trimming cut 2 bases from V and 3 bases from J; bases unmatched to any gene: 5.

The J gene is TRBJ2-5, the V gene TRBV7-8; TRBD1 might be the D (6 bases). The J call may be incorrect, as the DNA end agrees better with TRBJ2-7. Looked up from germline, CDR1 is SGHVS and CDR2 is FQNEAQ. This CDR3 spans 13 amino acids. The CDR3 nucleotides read TGTGCCAGCAGCGACATCAGGGGTCACGAGCAGTACTTC. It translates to CASSDIRGHEQYF.

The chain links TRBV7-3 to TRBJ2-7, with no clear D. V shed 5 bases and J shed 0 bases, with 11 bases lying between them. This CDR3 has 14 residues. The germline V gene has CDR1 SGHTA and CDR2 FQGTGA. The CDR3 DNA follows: TGTGCCAGCAGCCCTACTGCTAGCTCCTACGAGCAGTACTTC. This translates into CASSPTASSYEQYF.

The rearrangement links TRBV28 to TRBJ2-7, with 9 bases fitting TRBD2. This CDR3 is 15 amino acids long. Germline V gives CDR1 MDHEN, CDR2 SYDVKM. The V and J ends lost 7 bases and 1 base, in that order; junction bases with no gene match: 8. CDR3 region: CASKKTSGISYEQYF. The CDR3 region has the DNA TGTGCCAGCAAGAAGACTAGCGGAATATCCTACGAGCAGTACTTC.

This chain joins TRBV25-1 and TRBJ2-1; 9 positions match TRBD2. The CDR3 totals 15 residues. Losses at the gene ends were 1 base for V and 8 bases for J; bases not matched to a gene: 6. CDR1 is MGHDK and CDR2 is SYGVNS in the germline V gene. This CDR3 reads CASSEFVAGGYEQFF. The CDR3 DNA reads TGTGCCAGCAGTGAATTTGTGGCGGGGGGGTATGAGCAGTTCTTC.

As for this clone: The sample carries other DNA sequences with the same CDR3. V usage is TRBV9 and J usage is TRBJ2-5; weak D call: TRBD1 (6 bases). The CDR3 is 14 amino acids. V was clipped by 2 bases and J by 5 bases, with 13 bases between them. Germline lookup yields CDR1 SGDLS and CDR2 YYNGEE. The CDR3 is CASSVGQSRETQYF. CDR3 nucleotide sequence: TGTGCCAGCAGCGTTGGACAGTCTCGGGAGACCCAGTACTTC.

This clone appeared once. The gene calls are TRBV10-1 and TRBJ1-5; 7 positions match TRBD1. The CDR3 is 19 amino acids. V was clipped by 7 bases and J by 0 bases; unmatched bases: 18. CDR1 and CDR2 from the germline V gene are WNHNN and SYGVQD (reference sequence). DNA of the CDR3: TGCGCCAGCAAAGACCGGGACCCAGGGGGAAAATATAGCAATCAGCCCCAGCATTTT. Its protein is CASKDRDPGGKYSNQPQHF.

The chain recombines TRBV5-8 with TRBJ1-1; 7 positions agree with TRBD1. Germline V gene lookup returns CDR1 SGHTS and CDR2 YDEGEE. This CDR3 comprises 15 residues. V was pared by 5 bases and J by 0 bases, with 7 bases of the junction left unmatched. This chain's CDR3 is CASRRGQTMNTEAFF. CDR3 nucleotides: TGTGCCAGCAGGCGGGGACAGACCATGAACACTGAAGCTTTCTTT.

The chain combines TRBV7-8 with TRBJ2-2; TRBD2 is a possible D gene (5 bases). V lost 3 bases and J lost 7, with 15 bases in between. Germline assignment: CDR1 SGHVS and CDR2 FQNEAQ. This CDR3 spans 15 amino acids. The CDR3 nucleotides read TGTGCCAGCAGCTTTGAGAGGGATGTAGGCGGGGAGCTGTTTTTT. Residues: CASSFERDVGGELFF.

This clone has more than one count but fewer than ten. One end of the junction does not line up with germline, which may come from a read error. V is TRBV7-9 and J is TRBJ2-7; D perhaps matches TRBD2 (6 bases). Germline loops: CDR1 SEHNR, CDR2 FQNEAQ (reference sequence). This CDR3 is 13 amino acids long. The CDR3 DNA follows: TGTTCCAGCAGCGGGCAGAGCTCCTACGAGCAGTACTTC. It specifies CSSSGQSSYEQYF. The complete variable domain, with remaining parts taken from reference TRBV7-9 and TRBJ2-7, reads DTGVSQNPRHKITKRGQNVTFRCDPISEHNRLYWYRQTLGQGPEFLTYFQNEAQLEKSRLLSDRFSAERPKGSFSTLEIQRTEQGDSAMYLCSSSGQSSYEQYFGPGTRLTVT.

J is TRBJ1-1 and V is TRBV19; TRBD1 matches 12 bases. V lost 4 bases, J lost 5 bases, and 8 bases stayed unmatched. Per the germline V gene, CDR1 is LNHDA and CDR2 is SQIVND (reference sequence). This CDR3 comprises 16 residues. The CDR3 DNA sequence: TGTGCCAGTAGTACGGGGACAGGGGGCGGAAGGACTGAAGCTTTCTTT. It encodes CASSTGTGGGRTEAFF.

CDR3: CASSVRGLCNQPQHF. CDR3 DNA sequence: TGCGCCAGCAGTGTCAGGGGGCTCTGCAATCAGCCCCAGCATTTT. The rearrangement links TRBV10-1 to TRBJ1-5; TRBD1 matches at 8 bases. V lost 4 bases, J lost 2 bases, and 4 bases stayed unmatched. Germline-derived CDR1 and CDR2 are WNHNN and SYGVQD (reference sequence). This CDR3 is built from 15 residues.

The CDR3 protein is CASSQTTGSDTEAFF. CDR3 in DNA: TGCGCCAGCAGCCAAACGACAGGATCTGACACTGAAGCTTTCTTT. V and J are TRBV4-3 and TRBJ1-1; a possible D gene is TRBD1 (6 bases). The CDR3 totals 15 residues. In germline, CDR1 is LGHNA, CDR2 YSLEER. Trimming pared 2 bases from V and 3 bases from J, leaving 13 bases between.

The chain's CDR3 is CASSLGAGNTEAFF. The CDR3 nucleotides read TGTGCCAGTAGTCTAGGGGCGGGGAACACTGAAGCTTTCTTT. The V and J genes are TRBV19 and TRBJ1-1; tentatively, D is TRBD1 (5 bases). V lost 5 bases to trimming and J lost 1 base, with 11 bases between them. This CDR3 is built from 14 residues. The germline gives CDR1 LNHDA, CDR2 SQIVND (reference sequence).

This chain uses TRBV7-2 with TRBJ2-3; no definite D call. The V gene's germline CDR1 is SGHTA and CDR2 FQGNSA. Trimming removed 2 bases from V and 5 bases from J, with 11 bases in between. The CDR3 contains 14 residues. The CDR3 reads CASSLTFAGDTQYF. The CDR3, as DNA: TGTGCCAGCAGCTTAACGTTTGCCGGAGATACGCAGTATTTT.

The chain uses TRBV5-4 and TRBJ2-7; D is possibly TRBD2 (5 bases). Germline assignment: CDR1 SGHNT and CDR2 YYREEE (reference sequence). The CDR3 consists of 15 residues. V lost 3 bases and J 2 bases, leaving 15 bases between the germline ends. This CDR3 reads CASSSTLAPTYEQYF. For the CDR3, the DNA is TGTGCCAGCAGCTCGACTCTAGCTCCTACCTACGAGCAGTACTTC.

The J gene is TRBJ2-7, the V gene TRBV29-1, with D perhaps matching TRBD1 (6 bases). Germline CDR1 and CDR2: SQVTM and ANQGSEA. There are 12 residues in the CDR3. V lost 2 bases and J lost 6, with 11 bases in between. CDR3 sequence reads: CSVERQGSEQYF. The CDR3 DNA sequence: TGCAGCGTTGAAAGGCAGGGGAGCGAGCAGTACTTC.